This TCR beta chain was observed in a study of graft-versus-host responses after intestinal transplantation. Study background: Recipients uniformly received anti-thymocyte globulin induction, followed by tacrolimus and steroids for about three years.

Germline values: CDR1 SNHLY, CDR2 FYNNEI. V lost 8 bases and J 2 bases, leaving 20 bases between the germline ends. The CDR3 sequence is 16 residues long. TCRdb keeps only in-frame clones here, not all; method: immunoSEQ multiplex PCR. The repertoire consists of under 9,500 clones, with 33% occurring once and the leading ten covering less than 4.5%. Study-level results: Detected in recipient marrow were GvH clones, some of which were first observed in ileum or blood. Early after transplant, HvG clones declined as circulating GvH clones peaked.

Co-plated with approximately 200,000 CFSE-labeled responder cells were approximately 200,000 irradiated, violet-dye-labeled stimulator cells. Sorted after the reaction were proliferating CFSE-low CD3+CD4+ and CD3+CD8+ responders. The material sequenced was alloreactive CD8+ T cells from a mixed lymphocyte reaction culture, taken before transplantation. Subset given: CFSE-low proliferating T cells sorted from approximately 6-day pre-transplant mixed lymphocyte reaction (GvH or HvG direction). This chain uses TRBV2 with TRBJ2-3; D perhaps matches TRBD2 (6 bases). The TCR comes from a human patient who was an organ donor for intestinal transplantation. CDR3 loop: CASLPNLASYTDTQYF. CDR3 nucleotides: TGTGCCAGCCTTCCCAACCTAGCGTCATACACAGATACGCAGTATTTT. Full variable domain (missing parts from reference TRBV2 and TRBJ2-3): EPEVTQTPSHQVTQMGQEVILRCVPISNHLYFYWYRQILGQKVEFLVSFYNNEISEKSEIFDDQFSVERPDGSNFTLKIRSTKLEDSAMYFCASLPNLASYTDTQYFGPGTRLTVL.